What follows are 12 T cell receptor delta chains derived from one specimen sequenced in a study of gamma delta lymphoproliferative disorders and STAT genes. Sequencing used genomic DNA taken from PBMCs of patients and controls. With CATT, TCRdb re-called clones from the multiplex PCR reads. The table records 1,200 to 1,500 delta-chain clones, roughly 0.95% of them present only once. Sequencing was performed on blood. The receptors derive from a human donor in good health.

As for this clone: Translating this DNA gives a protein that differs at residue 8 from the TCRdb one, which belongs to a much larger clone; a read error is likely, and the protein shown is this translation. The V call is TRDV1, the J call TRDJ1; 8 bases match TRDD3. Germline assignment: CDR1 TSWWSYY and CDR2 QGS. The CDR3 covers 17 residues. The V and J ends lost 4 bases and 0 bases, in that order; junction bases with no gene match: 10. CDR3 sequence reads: CALGVTYIGGYTDKLIF. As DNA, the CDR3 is TGTGCTCTTGGGGTGACCTACATTGGGGGATACACCGATAAACTCATCTTT.

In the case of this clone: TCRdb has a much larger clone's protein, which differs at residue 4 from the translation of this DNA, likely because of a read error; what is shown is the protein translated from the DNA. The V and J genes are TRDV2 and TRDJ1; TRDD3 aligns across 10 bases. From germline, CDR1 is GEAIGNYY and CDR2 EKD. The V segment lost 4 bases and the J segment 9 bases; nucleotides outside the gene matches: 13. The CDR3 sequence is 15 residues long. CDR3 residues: CACEPLGDGDAELIF. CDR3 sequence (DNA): TGTGCCTGTGAACCACTGGGGGATGGGGATGCGGAACTCATCTTT.

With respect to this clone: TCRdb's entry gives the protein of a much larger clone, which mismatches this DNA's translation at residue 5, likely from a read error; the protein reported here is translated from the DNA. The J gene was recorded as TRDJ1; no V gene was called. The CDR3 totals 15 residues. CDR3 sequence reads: CACDLVGPYTDKLIF. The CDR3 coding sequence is TGTGCCTGTGACCTAGTTGGACCGTACACCGATAAACTCATCTTT.

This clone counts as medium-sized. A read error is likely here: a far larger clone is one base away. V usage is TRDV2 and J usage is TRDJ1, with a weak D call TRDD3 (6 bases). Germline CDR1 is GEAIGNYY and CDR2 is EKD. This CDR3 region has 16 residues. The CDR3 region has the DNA TGTGCCTGTGGCACCGTGGGGGCCCGGGGAACCGATAAACTCATCTTT. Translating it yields CACGTVGARGTDKLIF.

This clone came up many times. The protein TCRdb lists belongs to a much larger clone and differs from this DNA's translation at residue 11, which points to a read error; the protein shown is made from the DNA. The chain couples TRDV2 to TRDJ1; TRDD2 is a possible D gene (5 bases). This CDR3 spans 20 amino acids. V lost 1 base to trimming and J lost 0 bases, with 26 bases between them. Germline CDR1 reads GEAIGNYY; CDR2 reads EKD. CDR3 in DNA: TGTGCCTGTGACACTATGAGCTCCTATGGAACCAACTATTACACCGATAAACTCATCTTT. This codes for CACDTMSSYGTNYYTDKLIF.

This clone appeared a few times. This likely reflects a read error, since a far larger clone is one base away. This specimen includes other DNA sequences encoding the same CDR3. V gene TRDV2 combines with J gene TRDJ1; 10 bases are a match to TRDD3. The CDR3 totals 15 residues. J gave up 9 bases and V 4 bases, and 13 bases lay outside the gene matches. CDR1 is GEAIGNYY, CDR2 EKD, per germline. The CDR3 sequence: CACDPLGDGDAELIF. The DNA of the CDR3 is TGTGCCTGTGATCCACTGGGGGATGGGGATGCGGAACTCATCTTT.

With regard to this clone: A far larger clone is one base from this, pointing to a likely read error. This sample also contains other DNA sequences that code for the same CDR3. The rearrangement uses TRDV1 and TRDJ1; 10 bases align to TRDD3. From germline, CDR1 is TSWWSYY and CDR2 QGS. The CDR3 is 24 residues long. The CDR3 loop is CALGERPVPLPIVWGIPDTDKLIF. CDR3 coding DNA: TGTGCCCTTGGGGAACGGCCCGTCCCCCTTCCTATTGTTTGGGGGATACCGGATACCGATAAACTCATCTTT.

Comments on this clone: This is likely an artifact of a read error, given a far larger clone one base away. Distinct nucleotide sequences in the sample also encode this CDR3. As DNA, the CDR3 is TGTGCTCTTGGGGGACAGGCTGGGGGGGATAAGACGACCGATAAACTTATCTTT. It translates to CALGGQAGGDKTTDKLIF. The chain recombines TRDV1 with TRDJ1; 8 nucleotides agree with TRDD3. Germline V gene sequence: CDR1 TSWWSYY, CDR2 QGS. This CDR3 region has 18 residues.

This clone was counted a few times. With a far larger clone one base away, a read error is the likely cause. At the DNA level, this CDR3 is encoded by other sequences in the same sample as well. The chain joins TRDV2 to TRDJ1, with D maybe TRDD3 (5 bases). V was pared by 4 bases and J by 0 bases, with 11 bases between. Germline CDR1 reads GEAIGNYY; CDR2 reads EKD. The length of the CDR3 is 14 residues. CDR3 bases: TGTGCCTGTGATACTGTACTGGACACCGATAAACTCATCTTT. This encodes CACDTVLDTDKLIF.

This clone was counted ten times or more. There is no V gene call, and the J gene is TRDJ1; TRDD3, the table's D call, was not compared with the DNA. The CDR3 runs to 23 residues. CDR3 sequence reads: CASLCLPTYWIGGDQIYTDKLIF. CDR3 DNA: TGTGCTTCATTGTGCCTTCCTACGTATTGGATCGGGGGGGATCAGATCTACACCGATAAACTCATCTTT.

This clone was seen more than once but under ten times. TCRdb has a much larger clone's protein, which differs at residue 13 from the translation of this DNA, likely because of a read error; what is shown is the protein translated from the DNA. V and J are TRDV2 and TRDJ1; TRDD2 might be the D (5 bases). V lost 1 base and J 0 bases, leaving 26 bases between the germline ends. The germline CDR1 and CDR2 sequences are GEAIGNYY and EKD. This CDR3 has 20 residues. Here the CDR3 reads CACDTMSSYGANCYTDKLIF. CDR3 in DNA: TGTGCCTGTGACACTATGAGCTCCTATGGAGCCAACTGTTACACCGATAAACTCATCTTT.

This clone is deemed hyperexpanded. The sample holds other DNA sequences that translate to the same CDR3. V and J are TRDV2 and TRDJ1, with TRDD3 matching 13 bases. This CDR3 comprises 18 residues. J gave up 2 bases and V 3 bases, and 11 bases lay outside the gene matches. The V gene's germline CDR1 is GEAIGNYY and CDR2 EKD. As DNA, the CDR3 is TGTGCCTGTGACGCCCTACTGGGGGATACGGACTTAACCGATAAACTCATCTTT. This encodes CACDALLGDTDLTDKLIF.